This T cell receptor beta chain is drawn from a study of lymphopenia after photon versus proton radiotherapy. Broader study findings: Relative stability marked proton patients; photon patients lost diversity and naive cells. Oligoclonal CD8+ Temra expansion after nadir drove photon patients' diversity drop. Only patients who died were analyzed for survival; proton advantage is unproven. In patients who died, overall survival fell as post-nadir TCR diversity dropped more.

This clone was recorded once. Its antigen remains unidentified. The data were produced by immunoSEQ multiplex PCR, yet TCRdb's version contains in-frame clones alone and is incomplete. The sample carries 40,000 to 45,000 clones, over 75% recorded once. This CDR3 is built from 14 residues. The ends were cut back, 2 bases at V and 7 bases at J, with 12 bases in the middle. Germline CDR1 reads MGHDK; CDR2 reads SYGVNS. This rearrangement joins TRBV25-1 to TRBJ1-5; perhaps TRBD1 as D (5 bases). The sequencing used peripheral blood, collected from a patient treated with proton-based radiotherapy. This receptor was identified in a woman between 65 and 79 years old with pancreatic cancer. The CDR3 nucleotides are TGTGCCAGCAGTGAACCCGGGGGGACCCAGCCCCAGCATTTT. It is translated as CASSEPGGTQPQHF.